This T cell receptor (beta chain) comes out of a study of shared clonotypes between healthy human individuals. About the study: Donor composition was two women and a few men, aged 18 to 49.

Every contributor of samples was a Caucasian grown-up residing in Nashville, Tennessee. Genomic DNA for unsorted samples was obtained from some 100 million PBMCs. Genomic DNA of every subset was divided equally among multiple immunoSEQ plates. The method was immunoSEQ multiplex PCR; TCRdb's version includes in-frame clones alone and lacks a portion of them. The sample has 450,000 to 500,000 clones; around 78% are singletons. Material: PBMCs. The receptor was isolated from a woman in her thirties or forties in good health. Some clones in this sample may be carry-over from other donors' samples.

DNA for the CDR3: TGTGCCAGCTCACCGGGCCGGAGCTCTGGGGCCAACGTCCTGACTTTC. Translated, it gives CASSPGRSSGANVLTF. The genes are TRBV18 and TRBJ2-6; no clear D gene. Trimming left V 3 bases short and J 0 bases short, with 9 bases between. CDR3 length equals 16 residues. Per the germline V gene, CDR1 is KGHSH and CDR2 is LQKENI. The full variable domain, with the rest looked up from reference TRBV18 and TRBJ2-6, is NAGVMQNPRHLVRRRGQEARLRCSPMKGHSHVYWYRQLPEEGLKFMVYLQKENIIDESGMPKERFSAEFPKEGPSILRIQQVVRGDSAAYFCASSPGRSSGANVLTFGAGSRLTVL.